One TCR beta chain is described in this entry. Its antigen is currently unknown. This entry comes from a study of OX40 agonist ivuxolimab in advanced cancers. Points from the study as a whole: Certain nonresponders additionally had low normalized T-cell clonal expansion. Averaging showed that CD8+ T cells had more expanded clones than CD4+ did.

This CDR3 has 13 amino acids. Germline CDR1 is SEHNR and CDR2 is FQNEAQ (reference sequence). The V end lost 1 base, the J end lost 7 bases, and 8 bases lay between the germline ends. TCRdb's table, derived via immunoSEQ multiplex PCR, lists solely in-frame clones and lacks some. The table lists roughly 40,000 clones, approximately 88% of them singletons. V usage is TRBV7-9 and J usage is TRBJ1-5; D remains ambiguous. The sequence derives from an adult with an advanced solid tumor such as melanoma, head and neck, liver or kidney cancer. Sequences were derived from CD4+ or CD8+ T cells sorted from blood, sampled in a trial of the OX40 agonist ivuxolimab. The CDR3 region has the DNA TGTGCCAGCAGCTTAGGGGTAGGGCAGCCCCAGCATTTT. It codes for CASSLGVGQPQHF.